Sequencing of this TCR beta chain was carried out in a study of shared clonotypes between healthy human individuals. Study findings and constraints: The represented genetic and exposure-history diversity was limited by the small number of donors. In general, naive subsets displayed greater estimated richness than memory subsets did.

The table came from immunoSEQ multiplex PCR; TCRdb's copy has only in-frame clones and leaves some out. The sample holds 2 million or so clones, about 95% seen once. This CDR3 is 14 amino acids long. Germline values: CDR1 LNHDA, CDR2 SQIVND (reference sequence). V lost 5 bases to trimming and J lost 4 bases, with 15 bases between them. Positively selected for CCR7, the CD45RO-negative cells used as naive CD8 cells excluded terminally differentiated effector memory CD45RA+ cells. This clone was detected only once. Its antigen is as yet unknown. The TCR sequence derives from a man aged 18 to 29 in good health. The sample taken for sequencing was naive CD8+ T cells sorted from blood. This chain uses TRBV19 with TRBJ2-7, with D possibly being TRBD1 (5 bases). The chain's CDR3 is CASSSAGNVYEQYF. In DNA, the CDR3 is TGTGCCAGTAGTTCGGCAGGGAACGTTTACGAGCAGTACTTC.